The 28 T cell receptor beta chains given below trace back to one sample, sequenced in a study of CD8 T cells in ankylosing spondylitis. A single record per CDR3 protein comes from TCRdb applying MiXCR to the 5' RACE reads. This table holds about 160,000 distinct CDR3 sequences, approximately 20% found once. Specimen: blood, either unsorted or a sorted T cell fraction (not recorded which). These receptors originate from a male donor with ankylosing spondylitis or in good health (not recorded which).

Only a few counts were recorded for this clonotype. The genes are TRBV2 and TRBJ1-5, with D unclear. This CDR3 comprises 14 residues. V lost 7 bases, J lost 4 bases, and 14 bases lay in between. Per germline, CDR1 SNHLY and CDR2 FYNNEI. Written as DNA, the CDR3 is TGTGCCAGCACCGAAGTGGAGACAAATCAGCCCCAGCATTTT. As protein: CASTEVETNQPQHF.

This clonotype was recorded many times. This rearrangement joins TRBV20-1 to TRBJ2-1, with 8 bases aligning to TRBD2. Germline assignment: CDR1 DFQATT and CDR2 SNEGSKA (reference sequence). The V segment lost 7 bases and the J segment 4 bases; nucleotides outside the gene matches: 3. This CDR3 has 12 amino acids. CDR3 region: CSGAGVYNEQFF. CDR3 DNA sequence: TGCAGTGGAGCGGGAGTTTACAATGAGCAGTTCTTC.

This clonotype appeared many times. This sequence joins TRBV10-3 and TRBJ2-1; 10 positions match TRBD2. Germline CDR1 and CDR2: ENHRY and SYGVKD. The CDR3 is 16 amino acids. V shed 2 bases and J 3 bases; nucleotides not matched to a gene: 4. DNA of the CDR3: TGTGCCATCAGTGAGGTAGCGGGAGGCTTCTACAATGAGCAGTTCTTC. This gives the protein CAISEVAGGFYNEQFF.

This clonotype was observed a handful of times. This chain uses TRBV29-1 with TRBJ2-5; 11 bases match TRBD1. CDR3 length: 15 residues. The junction had 8 bases not matched to a gene; V was cut back by 3 bases and J by 5 bases. The germline V gene has CDR1 SQVTM and CDR2 ANQGSEA. CDR3 DNA: TGCAGCGTTGAGCCGGGGGACAGGGGGTTCGAGACCCAGTACTTC. Protein product: CSVEPGDRGFETQYF.

This clonotype appeared many times. The chain employs TRBV28 and TRBJ2-5, with D perhaps TRBD2 (6 bases). This CDR3 has 16 residues. Germline CDR1 and CDR2: MDHEN and SYDVKM. V lost 9 bases to trimming and J lost 0 bases, with 20 bases between them. The CDR3 coding sequence is TGTGCCAGTTCTAGGAGAGGTAGCGGAAACCAAGAGACCCAGTACTTC. Encoded protein: CASSRRGSGNQETQYF.

This clonotype was recorded many times. In DNA, the CDR3 is TGTGCCAGCAGCTTCTTCGGGACGGGTAGCTCCTACGAGCAGTACTTC. Encoded protein: CASSFFGTGSSYEQYF. V is TRBV5-6 and J is TRBJ2-7, with D possibly called TRBD1 or TRBD2 (5 bases each). Germline V gene data show CDR1 as SGHDT and CDR2 as YYEEEE. V dropped 2 bases and J dropped 0 bases, with 15 bases sitting between them. CDR3 size: 16 residues.

This clonotype was detected many times. This chain links TRBV20-1 with TRBJ1-6; D call uncertain. V was pared by 4 bases and J by 7 bases, with 14 bases between. There are 14 residues in the CDR3. CDR1 is DFQATT and CDR2 is SNEGSKA in the germline V gene (reference sequence). CDR3 nucleotides: TGCAGTGCTACCCCGGCCCTTCCCAATTCACCCCTCCACTTT. Translating gives CSATPALPNSPLHF.

This clonotype was recorded a few times. V gene TRBV20-1 combines with J gene TRBJ2-5, with D possibly TRBD2 on 5 matching bases. Germline values: CDR1 DFQATT, CDR2 SNEGSKA (reference sequence). V was clipped by 7 bases and J by 1 base, with 16 bases between them. The CDR3 is 14 residues long. CDR3 bases: TGCAGTGTGAAACGGCCAGCGGCCCAAGAGACCCAGTACTTC. As protein: CSVKRPAAQETQYF.

This clonotype was counted at least ten times. The V and J genes are TRBV20-1 and TRBJ2-3, with 7 nucleotides matching TRBD1. This CDR3 region has 15 residues. V lost 3 bases and J lost 4; bases outside the gene matches: 10. Germline CDR1 and CDR2: DFQATT and SNEGSKA (reference sequence). The CDR3 nucleotides are TGCAGTGCTAGTCAGGTTGACAGGGCGGCAGATACGCAGTATTTT. Amino acid sequence: CSASQVDRAADTQYF.

This clonotype appeared a few times. This chain links TRBV18 with TRBJ2-1; TRBD2 agrees at 8 bases. The J segment lost 2 bases and the V segment lost 2 bases, leaving 2 bases of the junction unmatched. Per germline, CDR1 KGHSH and CDR2 LQKENI. This CDR3 region has 15 residues. The CDR3 is CASSPYGRAYNEQFF. The DNA of the CDR3 is TGTGCCAGCTCACCATACGGGAGGGCCTACAATGAGCAGTTCTTC. The variable domain in full, completed from reference TRBV18 and TRBJ2-1, reads NAGVMQNPRHLVRRRGQEARLRCSPMKGHSHVYWYRQLPEEGLKFMVYLQKENIIDESGMPKERFSAEFPKEGPSILRIQQVVRGDSAAYFCASSPYGRAYNEQFFGPGTRLTVL.

This clonotype showed up just a few times. The chain uses TRBV7-2 and TRBJ2-2; 13 nucleotides match TRBD2. V lost 1 base to trimming and J lost 7 bases; unmatched junction nucleotides: 6. Germline CDR1 is SGHTA and CDR2 is FQGNSA. There are 17 residues in the CDR3. Written as DNA, the CDR3 is TGTGCCAGCAGCTTAGTACTAGCGGGAGGGTTCGGCGGGGAGCTGTTTTTT. Translated: CASSLVLAGGFGGELFF.

The rearrangement links TRBV5-1 to TRBJ2-7; 8 positions match TRBD1. Germline V gene lookup returns CDR1 SGHRS and CDR2 YFSETQ. V gave up 6 bases and J gave up 5 bases; unmatched junction bases: 7. CDR3 size: 13 residues. CDR3 DNA sequence: TGCGCCAGCAAGGTGACAGGGGTCGACGAGCAGTACTTC. It codes for CASKVTGVDEQYF.

This clonotype has only a few counts. V gene TRBV20-1 combines with J gene TRBJ2-3, with a weak D call TRBD1 (5 bases). V lost 0 bases to trimming and J lost 6 bases, with 16 bases between them. Germline V lookup: CDR1 DFQATT, CDR2 SNEGSKA (reference sequence). The length of the CDR3 is 15 residues. The DNA of the CDR3 is TGCAGTGCTAGAGATCTTCGGACAATTACGGATACGCAGTATTTT. Its translation: CSARDLRTITDTQYF.

The V gene is TRBV7-9, the J gene TRBJ1-4; D remains ambiguous. This CDR3 spans 15 amino acids. V dropped 5 bases and J dropped 2 bases, with 12 bases sitting between them. Germline CDR1 and CDR2: SEHNR and FQNEAQ (reference sequence). The CDR3 protein is CASSPGRRTNEKLFF. As DNA, the CDR3 is TGTGCCAGCAGCCCAGGACGGAGGACTAATGAAAAACTGTTTTTT.

This clonotype has a count of ten or more. The gene calls are TRBV5-1 and TRBJ2-2; 7 nucleotides agree with TRBD2. Germline assignment: CDR1 SGHRS and CDR2 YFSETQ. Trimming at V came to 0 bases and at J to 3 bases, leaving 5 bases not matched to a gene. The CDR3 spans 16 residues. The CDR3, as DNA: TGCGCCAGCAGCTTGGTCTCAGGACTAGACACCGGGGAGCTGTTTTTT. Its translation is CASSLVSGLDTGELFF.

This clonotype was counted many times. The gene calls are TRBV20-1 and TRBJ2-5, with 9 bases fitting TRBD2. V dropped 2 bases and J dropped 0; count of bases not matched to a gene: 1. The V gene's germline CDR1 is DFQATT and CDR2 SNEGSKA (reference sequence). The CDR3 loop spans 14 amino acids. CDR3: CSARLAGNQETQYF. Here the CDR3 DNA reads TGCAGTGCTAGACTAGCGGGAAACCAAGAGACCCAGTACTTC.

The V call is TRBV23-1, the J call TRBJ2-1, with no clear D. TRBV23-1 is given ORF status, its function remaining uncertain. CDR3 length equals 13 residues. V lost 0 bases and J 4 bases, leaving 4 bases between the germline ends. The CDR3 region is CASSQSGYNEQFF. CDR3 in DNA: TGCGCCAGCAGTCAATCGGGGTACAATGAGCAGTTCTTC.

Details on this clonotype: This may be a read error: a much more frequent sequence differs by one nucleotide. This sequence joins TRBV5-1 and TRBJ2-1; 7 bases align to TRBD1. The V and J ends lost 2 bases and 4 bases, in that order; junction bases with no gene match: 6. Per germline, CDR1 SGHRS and CDR2 YFSETQ. This CDR3 is 15 amino acids long. CDR3 in DNA: TGCGCCAGCAGCTTTGGGGGACAGCCGTACAATGAGCAGTTCTTC. Its protein product is CASSFGGQPYNEQFF.

This clonotype has more than one count but fewer than ten. V is TRBV12-3 or TRBV12-4 and J is TRBJ2-7, with 9 positions matching TRBD1. CDR3 length: 13 residues. V dropped 7 bases and J dropped 3; count of bases not matched to a gene: 4. CDR3 in DNA: TGTGCCAGCAATCCGGGACAGGGCTACGAGCAGTACTTC. This sequence encodes CASNPGQGYEQYF.

This clonotype was counted between two and nine times. This chain joins TRBV5-5 and TRBJ1-2; the D is unclear. Germline lookup yields CDR1 SGHKS and CDR2 YYEKEE (reference sequence). The CDR3 sequence is 16 residues long. With 3 bases removed from V and 4 bases from J, the gap between germline ends came to 19 bases. The CDR3: CASSSSTSPGSYGYTF. In DNA, the CDR3 is TGTGCCAGCAGCTCGTCGACCTCCCCCGGGAGCTATGGCTACACCTTC.

The chain uses TRBV5-1 and TRBJ2-3, with 7 bases matching TRBD2. V shed 2 bases and J 3 bases; nucleotides not matched to a gene: 12. The germline V gene encodes CDR1 SGHRS and CDR2 YFSETQ. The CDR3 contains 17 residues. Written as DNA, the CDR3 is TGCGCCAGCAGCTTATTAGGGAGCGGGATGACTACAGATACGCAGTATTTT. Amino acids: CASSLLGSGMTTDTQYF.

This sequence joins TRBV6-2 or TRBV6-3 and TRBJ2-2, with 7 nucleotides matching TRBD1. There are 20 residues in the CDR3. In germline, CDR1 is MNHEY, CDR2 SVGEGT. With 0 bases clipped from V and 3 bases from J, the junction kept 16 bases outside the gene matches. The CDR3 nucleotides read TGTGCCAGCAGTTACTCTCGGGGCATCAACAGGGGCTTTTACACCGGGGAGCTGTTTTTT. This translates into CASSYSRGINRGFYTGELFF.

DNA of the CDR3: TGTGCCAGCTCTCACGGACAGGGGAACTATGGCTACACCTTC. It encodes CASSHGQGNYGYTF. This rearrangement joins TRBV9 to TRBJ1-2, with 9 bases that match TRBD1. The J segment lost 2 bases and the V segment lost 7 bases, leaving 6 bases of the junction unmatched. Germline CDR1 is SGDLS and CDR2 is YYNGEE. The CDR3 covers 14 residues.

This clonotype was counted at least ten times. V is TRBV24-1 and J is TRBJ2-7; TRBD2 might be the D (5 bases). The CDR3 covers 12 residues. The germline gives CDR1 KGHDR, CDR2 SFDVKD. The V end was cut by 1 base, the J end by 7 bases, with 7 bases between. For the CDR3, the DNA is TGTGCCACCAGTGATTTCTCGGGAGAGCAGTACTTC. Translated: CATSDFSGEQYF.

The V call is TRBV6-5, the J call TRBJ2-3, with D perhaps TRBD2 (5 bases). Germline CDR1 reads MNHEY; CDR2 reads SVGAGI. Trimming cost V 7 bases and J 1 base, with 9 bases left between them. This CDR3 has 13 amino acids. CDR3: CASMPAGTDTQYF. Here the CDR3 DNA reads TGTGCCAGCATGCCAGCGGGCACAGATACGCAGTATTTT.

This clonotype was observed many times. The chain carries TRBV20-1 and TRBJ2-7, with TRBD1 matching 10 bases. Losses at the gene ends were 0 bases for V and 6 bases for J; bases not matched to a gene: 17. Germline V gene data show CDR1 as DFQATT and CDR2 as SNEGSKA (reference sequence). The CDR3 spans 18 residues. The CDR3 bases are TGCAGTGCTAGAGATCCCTTTGACCCGGGACAGGGGCTGATCGAGCAGTACTTC. Amino acid sequence: CSARDPFDPGQGLIEQYF.

This chain connects TRBV7-3 to TRBJ1-1; D is undetermined. The V end lost 6 bases, the J end lost 1 base, and 12 bases lay between the germline ends. Germline V gene sequence: CDR1 SGHTA, CDR2 FQGTGA. The CDR3 covers 14 residues. The CDR3 DNA sequence: TGTGCCAGCAGTTTGATGGACCAGAACACTGAAGCTTTCTTT. It translates to CASSLMDQNTEAFF.

The chain combines TRBV18 with TRBJ2-7; 10 bases align to TRBD1. With 5 bases clipped from V and 5 bases from J, the junction kept 6 bases outside the gene matches. The V gene's germline CDR1 is KGHSH and CDR2 LQKENI. This CDR3 contains 14 residues. As DNA, the CDR3 is TGTGCCAGCTCAAGACAGGGGGCTCAGAACGAGCAGTACTTC. It yields the protein CASSRQGAQNEQYF.